This T cell receptor beta chain was documented in a study of type 1 and type 2 diabetes patients. Study outcomes and limitations: Some T1D-only expanded clones might appear in more T2D or control samples. Unmatched age and gender across groups might bias interpretation.

This clonotype was detected only once. Antigen: not known. The germline CDR1 and CDR2 sequences are LNHDA and SQIVND (reference sequence). V shed 6 bases and J shed 3 bases, with 14 bases lying between them. This CDR3 is built from 15 residues. Amplification started from genomic DNA. Multiplex PCR with 30 forward and 13 reverse primers amplified the TCR beta CDR3. TCRdb re-derived calls from the multiplex PCR reads in MiXCR, one entry per CDR3 protein. The sample records under 300,000 distinct CDR3 sequences, around 47% being singletons. The chain links TRBV19 to TRBJ2-2, with D possibly matching TRBD2 (6 bases). This clonotype was obtained from a man aged 18 to 29 with type 2 diabetes. Source material: peripheral blood mononuclear cells (PBMCs). The CDR3 protein is CASSIFGGDTGELFF. CDR3 DNA sequence: TGTGCCAGTAGCATCTTTGGAGGGGACACCGGGGAGCTGTTTTTT.